The rows below give T cell receptor beta chains drawn from one sample of a study of blood T cell repertoires in COVID-19. Sequencing used immunoSEQ multiplex PCR; TCRdb keeps in-frame clones, though not all of them. The repertoire holds around 180,000 clones, about 81% seen once, with 12% in the top ten. The specimen was peripheral blood. The receptor source for this set is a woman aged 80 or over with COVID-19, enrolled during active disease. Both conserved end residues are part of each CDR3. The order of the fields is D gene, V gene, clone size, J gene, CDR3 protein, CDR3 DNA. The D gene is left open where the match is weak. Rows give clone size only sometimes, using once, few, many, or a class for an expanded clone.

NA,TRBV21-1,NA,TRBJ2-7,CASSTPRSGGANYEQYF,TGTGCCAGCAGCACCCCGCGTAGCGGGGGGGCCAACTACGAGCAGTACTTC
NA,TRBV7-2,NA,TRBJ2-1,CASSWGGARPFF,TGTGCCAGCAGCTGGGGGGGGGCTAGACCGTTCTTC
NA,TRBV18,NA,TRBJ1-2,CASSPSPDIANYGYTF,TGTGCCAGCTCACCCTCGCCGGACATAGCTAACTATGGCTACACCTTC
NA,TRBV12-3/TRBV12-4,NA,TRBJ1-2,CASSFKRNYGYTF,TGTGCCAGCAGTTTTAAGCGAAACTATGGCTACACCTTC
NA,TRBV11-2,NA,TRBJ1-2,CASSPDRLANYGYTF,TGTGCCAGCAGCCCAGACAGGCTAGCTAACTATGGCTACACCTTC
NA,TRBV5-1,NA,TRBJ2-5,CASSFDSQETQYF,TGCGCCAGCAGCTTTGACTCCCAAGAGACCCAGTACTTC
TRBD2,TRBV7-9,NA,TRBJ2-3,CASRPTSGGTTDTQYF,TGTGCCAGCAGGCCGACTAGCGGGGGGACCACAGATACGCAGTATTTT
TRBD1,TRBV19,NA,TRBJ2-5,CASSGGTGRRETQYF,TGTGCCAGTAGTGGGGGGACAGGCAGAAGGGAGACCCAGTACTTC
NA,TRBV19,NA,TRBJ1-1,CASSIRTAPTEAFF,TGTGCCAGTAGTATCCGGACAGCCCCCACCGAAGCTTTCTTT
NA,TRBV13,few,TRBJ2-5,CASSLGAETQYF,TGTGCCAGCAGCTTAGGGGCTGAGACCCAGTACTTC
NA,TRBV3-1/TRBV3-2,NA,TRBJ2-5,CASSLNYDQETQYF,TGTGCCAGCAGTCTCAACTACGACCAAGAGACCCAGTACTTC
TRBD1,TRBV18,NA,TRBJ2-7,CASSPPTGVHEQYF,TGTGCCAGCTCACCACCAACAGGGGTCCACGAGCAGTACTTC
TRBD1,TRBV13,NA,TRBJ1-1,CASSRRGLGNTEAFF,TGTGCCAGCAGCCGCAGGGGGCTTGGGAACACTGAAGCTTTCTTT
TRBD2,TRBV18,NA,TRBJ2-1,CASSPQGTSGRSYNEQFF,TGTGCCAGCTCACCACAAGGGACTAGCGGGCGCTCCTACAATGAGCAGTTCTTC
TRBD1,TRBV9,few,TRBJ2-5,CASSVGGQQETQYF,TGTGCCAGCAGCGTAGGGGGACAGCAAGAGACCCAGTACTTC
TRBD1,TRBV10-3,few,TRBJ1-2,CAISVQGQGNYGYTF,TGTGCCATCAGTGTACAGGGACAGGGAAACTATGGCTACACCTTC
TRBD1,TRBV11-1,NA,TRBJ2-1,CASSKGTGEQFF,TGTGCCAGCAGCAAAGGGACAGGGGAGCAGTTCTTC
NA,TRBV19,NA,TRBJ2-1,CASSVGQSSYNEQFF,TGTGCCAGTAGCGTGGGACAAAGCTCCTACAATGAGCAGTTCTTC
TRBD1,TRBV19,NA,TRBJ1-1,CASQGELAEAFF,TGTGCCAGTCAGGGGGAACTAGCTGAAGCTTTCTTT
NA,TRBV9,few,TRBJ2-2,CASSVFGEIPGTGELFF,TGTGCCAGCAGCGTATTCGGGGAAATCCCGGGCACCGGGGAGCTGTTTTTT
NA,TRBV27,NA,TRBJ2-1,CASRTRGTYNEQFF,TGTGCCAGCAGGACCCGGGGGACCTACAATGAGCAGTTCTTC
NA,TRBV5-6,once,TRBJ2-2,CASSLTGPTGELFF,TGTGCCAGCAGCCTAACAGGGCCCACCGGGGAGCTGTTTTTT
TRBD1,TRBV28,few,TRBJ1-4,CASSSRGGRDEKLFF,TGTGCCAGCAGTTCACGAGGGGGCCGGGATGAAAAACTGTTTTTT
TRBD1,TRBV6-5,NA,TRBJ1-6,CASRMGQGRESPLHF,TGTGCCAGCAGGATGGGACAGGGTAGAGAATCACCCCTCCACTTT
TRBD2,TRBV7-8,NA,TRBJ2-3,CASTRLAGGTDTQYF,TGTGCCAGCACGAGACTAGCGGGAGGCACAGATACGCAGTATTTT
NA,TRBV27,NA,TRBJ2-4,CASSYQGLAKNIQYF,TGTGCCAGCAGTTATCAGGGCCTAGCCAAAAACATTCAGTACTTC
TRBD2,TRBV24-1,NA,TRBJ2-3,CATSAIAGETDTQYF,TGTGCCACCAGTGCGATAGCGGGAGAGACAGATACGCAGTATTTT
NA,TRBV9,many,TRBJ1-3,CASGRGRGNTIYF,TGTGCCTCTGGAAGGGGGAGAGGAAACACCATATATTTT
NA,TRBV9,NA,TRBJ1-4,CASSVTPGGEKLFF,TGTGCCAGCAGCGTAACCCCGGGCGGGGAAAAACTGTTTTTT
TRBD1,TRBV6-6,NA,TRBJ1-6,CASTRHLGQGNNSPLHF,TGTGCCAGCACTCGACACCTTGGACAGGGGAATAATTCACCCCTCCACTTT
NA,TRBV15,once,TRBJ2-3,CATSRDLTDTQYF,TGTGCCACCAGCAGAGATCTTACAGATACGCAGTATTTT
TRBD1,TRBV5-4,NA,TRBJ1-3,CASSSGGSGNTIYF,TGTGCCAGCAGCTCAGGGGGCTCTGGAAACACCATATATTTT
NA,TRBV4-3,NA,TRBJ2-1,CASSQPMGGSSYNEQFF,TGCGCCAGCAGCCAACCTATGGGGGGTAGCTCCTACAATGAGCAGTTCTTC
NA,TRBV9,once,TRBJ2-3,CASSPLGTSGDTQYF,TGTGCCAGCAGCCCACTAGGGACATCTGGAGATACGCAGTATTTT
TRBD1,TRBV2,NA,TRBJ2-1,CASIPGTGLNEQFF,TGTGCCAGCATACCCGGGACAGGGCTCAATGAGCAGTTCTTC
NA,TRBV19,NA,TRBJ1-2,CASRAPGDPPYGYTF,TGTGCCAGTAGAGCCCCGGGGGATCCTCCCTATGGCTACACCTTC
NA,TRBV5-1,NA,TRBJ2-7,CASSSTPGQLYEQYF,TGCGCCAGCAGCTCTACCCCGGGACAACTTTACGAGCAGTACTTC
TRBD1,TRBV5-8,NA,TRBJ2-5,CASSDRQGARGRTQYF,TGTGCCAGCAGCGACCGACAGGGGGCGCGCGGGAGGACCCAGTACTTC
TRBD1,TRBV5-1,NA,TRBJ2-3,CASSEMTGGRTDTQYF,TGCGCCAGCAGCGAGATGACAGGGGGCCGTACAGATACGCAGTATTTT
TRBD2,TRBV10-2,NA,TRBJ2-5,CASGLAGEGGGETQYF,TGCGCCAGCGGACTAGCGGGAGAGGGAGGCGGGGAGACCCAGTACTTC
TRBD1,TRBV7-8,once,TRBJ1-4,CASSFRPGGATNEKLFF,TGTGCCAGCAGTTTCCGTCCAGGGGGAGCAACTAATGAAAAACTGTTTTTT
TRBD1,TRBV5-1,NA,TRBJ1-5,CASSYVSGGLGPQHF,TGCGCCAGCAGCTACGTTTCAGGGGGCCTGGGGCCCCAGCATTTT
NA,TRBV19,NA,TRBJ1-5,CASSTEGYQPQHF,TGTGCCAGTAGTACCGAGGGATATCAGCCCCAGCATTTT
NA,TRBV2,many,TRBJ2-7,CASSDGRGYF,TGTGCCAGCAGTGACGGCAGGGGATACTTC
NA,TRBV7-9,NA,TRBJ2-7,CASSSSRDSSYEQYF,TGTGCCAGCAGCTCCTCCAGGGACTCGAGCTACGAGCAGTACTTC
TRBD1,TRBV7-2,NA,TRBJ1-6,CASSFAGQGGTYNSPLHF,TGTGCCAGCAGCTTCGCCGGACAGGGGGGCACCTATAATTCACCCCTCCACTTT
TRBD2,TRBV11-1,NA,TRBJ2-5,CASSLYLAGYQETQYF,TGTGCCAGCAGCTTATACCTAGCGGGGTACCAAGAGACCCAGTACTTC
NA,TRBV29-1,NA,TRBJ2-1,CSVGQGREQFF,TGCAGCGTTGGGCAGGGTCGGGAGCAGTTCTTC
NA,TRBV18,NA,TRBJ2-3,CASSPIAAGDTQYF,TGTGCCAGCTCACCCATTGCGGCAGGGGATACGCAGTATTTT
NA,TRBV6-1,NA,TRBJ2-7,CASSESGGGVEQYF,TGTGCCAGCAGTGAATCGGGAGGGGGCGTCGAGCAGTACTTC
NA,TRBV5-1,few,TRBJ2-5,CASSLAQETQYF,TGCGCCAGCAGCTTGGCGCAAGAGACCCAGTACTTC
NA,TRBV18,few,TRBJ2-1,CASSPGPAGWDEQFF,TGTGCCAGCTCACCAGGGCCGGCGGGGTGGGACGAGCAGTTCTTC
NA,TRBV10-1,NA,TRBJ2-7,CASSDSRSGLMISYEQYF,TGCGCCAGCAGTGATAGTAGATCAGGACTGATGATCTCCTACGAGCAGTACTTC
TRBD2,TRBV4-1,NA,TRBJ2-2,CASSQDKRGTSGRGTGELFF,TGCGCCAGCAGCCAAGATAAAAGAGGGACTAGCGGGAGGGGGACCGGGGAGCTGTTTTTT
NA,TRBV4-2,NA,TRBJ2-2,CASSQEWAGINTGELFF,TGTGCCAGCAGCCAAGAGTGGGCAGGGATAAACACCGGGGAGCTGTTTTTT
NA,TRBV6-5,once,TRBJ2-3,CASRLSTDTQYF,TGTGCCAGCAGGCTAAGCACAGATACGCAGTATTTT
TRBD2,TRBV5-1,NA,TRBJ2-3,CASSLRGRADTQYF,TGCGCCAGCAGCTTGCGGGGGAGGGCAGATACGCAGTATTTT
NA,TRBV5-8,NA,TRBJ2-1,CASSLTGEQFF,TGTGCCAGCAGCTTAACCGGGGAGCAGTTCTTC
NA,TRBV5-1,NA,TRBJ1-1,CASSLGQGTMNTEAFF,TGCGCCAGCAGCTTGGGGCAGGGGACCATGAACACTGAAGCTTTCTTT